The 25 T cell receptor beta chains presented below share a single source sample, sequenced in a study of cytotoxic CD8 clonotypes in ibrutinib-treated CLL. The repertoire was sequenced with immunoSEQ multiplex PCR; TCRdb's copy has only in-frame clones and lacks some. The table lists roughly 220,000 clones, 75% to 80% of them singletons, with 10% to 12% in the top ten. The specimen was PBMCs, collected after 12 months of ibrutinib treatment. All receptors derive from a human donor with chronic lymphocytic leukemia.

The rearrangement joins TRBV21-1 to TRBJ2-7; the D call of TRBD1 is as the table states it, not checked on the DNA. TRBV21-1 is assigned pseudogene status. This CDR3 is 15 amino acids long. The CDR3 nucleotides read TGTGCCAGCAGCAAAAATGGGGACAGGGTTGGCGAGCAGTACTTC. This translates into CASSKNGDRVGEQYF.

The chain employs TRBV5-1 and TRBJ2-5; D possibly matches TRBD1 or TRBD2 (5 bases each). CDR1 and CDR2 from the germline V gene are SGHRS and YFSETQ. The CDR3 totals 14 residues. The V gene lost 5 bases and the J gene lost 0 bases, with 11 bases spanning the gap. The CDR3 nucleotides read TGCGCCAGCAGGCCGGGACGGAACCAAGAGACCCAGTACTTC. It yields the protein CASRPGRNQETQYF.

V is TRBV27 and J is TRBJ2-1; D is unclear. V lost 6 bases, J lost 0 bases, and 12 bases lay in between. The CDR3 has 15 residues. Germline V gene data show CDR1 as MNHEY and CDR2 as SMNVEV (reference sequence). The CDR3 coding sequence is TGTGCCAGCAGGAGCCTCCCGGCCTCCTACAATGAGCAGTTCTTC. Its protein product is CASRSLPASYNEQFF.

The chain couples TRBV11-2 to TRBJ2-7; the match to TRBD2 covers 8 bases. Germline CDR1 SGHAT, CDR2 FQNNGV. V was pared by 5 bases and J by 6 bases, with 9 bases of the junction left unmatched. The CDR3 covers 14 residues. CDR3 amino acids: CASSPSGGWGEQYF. CDR3 coding DNA: TGTGCCAGCAGCCCCAGCGGGGGCTGGGGCGAGCAGTACTTC.

V is TRBV5-1 and J is TRBJ2-3, with 9 positions matching TRBD2. In germline, CDR1 is SGHRS, CDR2 YFSETQ. The CDR3 covers 16 residues. With 2 bases clipped from V and 3 bases from J, the junction kept 7 bases outside the gene matches. CDR3 coding DNA: TGCGCCAGCAGCTTAACTAGCGGGCGGGGGACAGATACGCAGTATTTT. Residues: CASSLTSGRGTDTQYF.

The chain combines TRBV5-6 with TRBJ2-7; 12 positions agree with TRBD1. This CDR3 has 16 residues. Germline CDR1 SGHDT, CDR2 YYEEEE. V shed 3 bases, J shed 2 bases, and the junction held 6 bases outside the gene matches. CDR3 coding DNA: TGTGCCAGCAGCTCGACCGGGACAGGGGGCACCTACGAGCAGTACTTC. It codes for CASSSTGTGGTYEQYF.

The chain carries TRBV19 and TRBJ1-1, with D possibly TRBD1 on 5 matching bases. Germline CDR1 LNHDA, CDR2 SQIVND (reference sequence). The CDR3 totals 15 residues. Trimming took 7 bases from V and 2 from J, leaving 17 bases between them. In nucleotides, the CDR3 is TGTGCCAGTAATATGGGATTAGGGACCAACACTGAAGCTTTCTTT. Encoded protein: CASNMGLGTNTEAFF.

The gene calls are TRBV18 and TRBJ1-2; 9 bases map to TRBD1. The CDR3 contains 16 residues. V shed 2 bases and J 9 bases; nucleotides not matched to a gene: 13. Germline V gene data show CDR1 as KGHSH and CDR2 as LQKENI. As DNA, the CDR3 is TGTGCCAGCTCACCAACATCCGCCGGGACAGGGATAAGCTACACCTTC. Its translation is CASSPTSAGTGISYTF.

The chain carries TRBV10-3 and TRBJ2-7; 7 bases agree with TRBD1. The junction had 10 bases not matched to a gene; V was cut back by 6 bases and J by 2 bases. The length of the CDR3 is 15 residues. Germline V gene sequence: CDR1 ENHRY, CDR2 SYGVKD. The DNA for the CDR3 is TGTGCCATCAGAAAACAGGGGAGTGCGGCCTACGAGCAGTACTTC. Translation gives CAIRKQGSAAYEQYF.

This chain uses TRBV10-2 with TRBJ2-1, with D perhaps TRBD1 or TRBD2 (6 bases each). Trimming stripped 10 bases from V and 2 bases from J, with 18 bases between. The CDR3 spans 15 residues. CDR1 is WSHSY, CDR2 SAAADI, per germline. DNA for the CDR3: TGCGCCACCTACCCCGGGGGCAGCGCCTACAATGAGCAGTTCTTC. Protein: CATYPGGSAYNEQFF.

This CDR3 reads CASSQGTGIDTQYF. The CDR3 region has the DNA TGCGCCAGCAGCCAGGGGACAGGGATAGATACGCAGTATTTT. The gene calls are TRBV4-1 and TRBJ2-3, with 9 bases matching TRBD1. The length of the CDR3 is 14 residues. Germline CDR1 MGHRA, CDR2 YSYEKL. The J segment lost 5 bases and the V segment lost 3 bases, leaving 3 bases of the junction unmatched.

V is TRBV21-1 and J is TRBJ2-5; the DNA was not compared with TRBD1, the D call given in the table. TRBV21-1 is tagged as a pseudogene. CDR3 length: 15 amino acids. Written as DNA, the CDR3 is TGTGCCAGCAGCAGGGGGGACAGGGTCAGGGAGACCCAGTACTTC. This encodes CASSRGDRVRETQYF.

The rearrangement links TRBV29-1 to TRBJ2-1; TRBD2 might be the D (6 bases). Between the trimmed V and J ends, which lost 7 bases and 4 bases, there was a span of 17 bases. CDR1 is SQVTM and CDR2 is ANQGSEA in the germline V gene. The CDR3 spans 14 residues. CDR3 loop: CSAHLAVSYNEQFF. CDR3 in DNA: TGCAGCGCACACTTAGCGGTTTCTTACAATGAGCAGTTCTTC.

This rearrangement joins TRBV4-1 to TRBJ2-6; D remains ambiguous. Germline V lookup: CDR1 MGHRA, CDR2 YSYEKL. The CDR3 loop spans 18 amino acids. The ends were cut back, 0 bases at V and 0 bases at J, with 12 bases in the middle. CDR3 DNA sequence: TGCGCCAGCAGCCAAGACCCTATACTGGGCTCTGGGGCCAACGTCCTGACTTTC. Translating gives CASSQDPILGSGANVLTF.

V is TRBV11-2 and J is TRBJ2-2; TRBD1 matches 9 bases. Trimming cost V 3 bases and J 5 bases; bases outside gene matches: 4. The germline V gene encodes CDR1 SGHAT and CDR2 FQNNGV. The CDR3 totals 15 residues. The CDR3 spells CASSFRDRVTGELFF. The CDR3 coding sequence is TGTGCCAGCAGCTTTCGGGACAGGGTGACCGGGGAGCTGTTTTTT.

The chain has TRBV6-5 and TRBJ2-7, with 9 bases that match TRBD1. CDR3 length: 15 residues. J gave up 7 bases and V 10 bases, and 17 bases lay outside the gene matches. Germline V gives CDR1 MNHEY, CDR2 SVGAGI. The CDR3 DNA is TGTGCCACCAACCTCCGACAGGGGGATGGGGGGGAGCAGTACTTC. Its protein is CATNLRQGDGGEQYF.

The table lists this clone with a few counts. The V gene is TRBV2, the J gene TRBJ1-2; D is unresolved. Germline CDR1 reads SNHLY; CDR2 reads FYNNEI. This CDR3 has 12 amino acids. With 3 bases removed from V and 5 bases from J, the gap between germline ends came to 7 bases. The CDR3 sequence is CASSDSGYGYTF. CDR3 DNA: TGTGCCAGCAGTGACTCCGGATATGGCTACACCTTC.

The chain uses TRBV6-6 and TRBJ2-7; D is unclear. Germline V gives CDR1 MNHNY, CDR2 SVGAGI (reference sequence). Trimming took off 6 bases at V and 0 bases at J, with 15 bases between the two ends. The CDR3 has 15 amino acids. The CDR3 loop is CASSSADLGSYEQYF. The CDR3 DNA is TGTGCCAGCAGCTCAGCCGATTTAGGCTCCTACGAGCAGTACTTC.

V usage is TRBV6-5 and J usage is TRBJ2-1; TRBD1 agrees at 8 bases. The V gene end was trimmed by 6 bases and the J gene end by 5 bases; junction bases not matched to a gene: 9. The germline V gene encodes CDR1 MNHEY and CDR2 SVGAGI. The CDR3 is 15 residues long. This chain's CDR3 is CASRQGTGINNEQFF. CDR3 nucleotide sequence: TGTGCCAGCAGACAGGGGACAGGCATCAACAATGAGCAGTTCTTC.

The gene calls are TRBV27 and TRBJ2-5; 11 nucleotides match TRBD2. The CDR3 totals 15 residues. The ends lost 2 bases at V and 3 bases at J; junction bases unmatched: 2. In germline, CDR1 is MNHEY, CDR2 SMNVEV (reference sequence). CDR3 amino acids: CASSLQTSGEETQYF. In DNA form, the CDR3 reads TGTGCCAGCAGTTTACAGACTAGCGGGGAAGAGACCCAGTACTTC.

The V call is TRBV4-2, the J call TRBJ1-1, with D uncertain. The CDR3 contains 15 residues. V was pared by 4 bases and J by 1 base, with 13 bases between. Per the germline V gene, CDR1 is LGHNA and CDR2 is YNFKEQ. CDR3 bases: TGTGCCAGCAGCCGTTTGGGGATATGGAACACTGAAGCTTTCTTT. Protein sequence: CASSRLGIWNTEAFF.

V usage is TRBV5-1 and J usage is TRBJ2-7, with a tentative D call TRBD1 (6 bases). The V gene's germline CDR1 is SGHRS and CDR2 YFSETQ. V dropped 1 base and J dropped 2 bases, with 13 bases sitting between them. The CDR3 loop spans 15 amino acids. CDR3 nucleotide sequence: TGCGCCAGCAGCTTGCGGCAGGGGCTTACCTACGAGCAGTACTTC. The encoded protein is CASSLRQGLTYEQYF.

V usage is TRBV7-9 and J usage is TRBJ1-3, with unresolved D. The CDR3 consists of 13 residues. V dropped 5 bases and J dropped 7 bases, with 12 bases sitting between them. Germline lookup yields CDR1 SEHNR and CDR2 FQNEAQ (reference sequence). CDR3 DNA: TGTGCCAGCAGCCTGATGGCCCAGAACACCATATATTTT. It specifies CASSLMAQNTIYF. Drawing the rest from reference TRBV7-9 and TRBJ1-3, the complete variable domain is DTGVSQNPRHKITKRGQNVTFRCDPISEHNRLYWYRQTLGQGPEFLTYFQNEAQLEKSRLLSDRFSAERPKGSFSTLEIQRTEQGDSAMYLCASSLMAQNTIYFGEGSWLTVV.

The V and J genes are TRBV6-1 and TRBJ1-1; D is ambiguous. V lost 10 bases, J lost 4 bases, and 10 bases lay in between. The CDR3 length is 11 residues. Germline CDR1 and CDR2: MNHNS and SASEGT. The CDR3 bases are TGTGCCACCACCGTGACCACTGAAGCTTTCTTT. Protein product: CATTVTTEAFF.

This clone was detected only a few times. The chain recombines TRBV19 with TRBJ2-2; no clear D. The CDR3 has 15 amino acids. V was pared by 2 bases and J by 0 bases, with 7 bases between. Looked up from germline, CDR1 is LNHDA and CDR2 is SQIVND (reference sequence). As DNA, the CDR3 is TGTGCCAGTAGTATACTATTCGCGAACACCGGGGAGCTGTTTTTT. Protein product: CASSILFANTGELFF.